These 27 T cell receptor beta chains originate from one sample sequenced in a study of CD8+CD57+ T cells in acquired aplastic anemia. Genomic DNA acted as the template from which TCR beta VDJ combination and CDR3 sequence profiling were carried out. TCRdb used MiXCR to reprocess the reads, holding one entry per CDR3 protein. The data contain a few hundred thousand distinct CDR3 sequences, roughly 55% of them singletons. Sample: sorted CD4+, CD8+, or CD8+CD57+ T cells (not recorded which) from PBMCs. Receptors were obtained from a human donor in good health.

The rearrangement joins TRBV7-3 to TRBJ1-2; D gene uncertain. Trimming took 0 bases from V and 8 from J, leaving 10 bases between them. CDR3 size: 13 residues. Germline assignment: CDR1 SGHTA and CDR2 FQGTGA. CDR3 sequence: CASSLTGREGYTF. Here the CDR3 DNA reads TGTGCCAGCAGCTTAACTGGGAGGGAAGGCTACACCTTC. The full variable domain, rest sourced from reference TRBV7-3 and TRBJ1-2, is GAGVSQTPSNKVTEKGKYVELRCDPISGHTALYWYRQSLGQGPEFLIYFQGTGAADDSGLPNDRFFAVRPEGSVSTLKIQRTERGDSAVYLCASSLTGREGYTFGSGTRLTVV.

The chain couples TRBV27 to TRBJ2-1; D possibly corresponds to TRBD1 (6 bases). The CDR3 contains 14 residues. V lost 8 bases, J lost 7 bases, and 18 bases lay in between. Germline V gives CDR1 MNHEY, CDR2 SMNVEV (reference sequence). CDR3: CASGSLGRGNEQFF. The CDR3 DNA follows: TGTGCCAGCGGCAGCCTAGGCAGGGGAAATGAGCAGTTCTTC.

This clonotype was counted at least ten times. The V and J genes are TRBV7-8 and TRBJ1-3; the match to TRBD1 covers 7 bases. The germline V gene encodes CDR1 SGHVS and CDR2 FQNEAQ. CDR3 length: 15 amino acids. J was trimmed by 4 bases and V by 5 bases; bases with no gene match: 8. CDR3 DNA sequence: TGTGCCAGCAGCCAGGGGGAAGCTCTGGGAAACACCATATATTTT. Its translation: CASSQGEALGNTIYF. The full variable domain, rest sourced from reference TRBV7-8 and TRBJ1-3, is GAGVSQSPRYKVAKRGQDVALRCDPISGHVSLFWYQQALGQGPEFLTYFQNEAQLDKSGLPSDRFFAERPEGSVSTLKIQRTQQEDSAVYLCASSQGEALGNTIYFGEGSWLTVV.

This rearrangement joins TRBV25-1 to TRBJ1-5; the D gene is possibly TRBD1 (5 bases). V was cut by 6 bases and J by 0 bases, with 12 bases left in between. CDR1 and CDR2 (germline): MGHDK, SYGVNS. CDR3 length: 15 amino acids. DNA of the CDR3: TGTGCCAGCAGCCCCGGGACGAATAGCAATCAGCCCCAGCATTTT. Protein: CASSPGTNSNQPQHF. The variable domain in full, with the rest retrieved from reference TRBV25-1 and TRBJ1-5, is EADIYQTPRYLVIGTGKKITLECSQTMGHDKMYWYQQDPGMELHLIHYSYGVNSTEKGDLSSESTVSRIRTEHFPLTLESARPSHTSQYLCASSPGTNSNQPQHFGDGTRLSIL.

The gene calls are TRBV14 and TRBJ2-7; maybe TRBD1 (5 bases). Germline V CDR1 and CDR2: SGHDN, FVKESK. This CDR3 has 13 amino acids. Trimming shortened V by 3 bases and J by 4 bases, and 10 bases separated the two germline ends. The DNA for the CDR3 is TGTGCCAGCAGCCACGCAGGGCGGTACGAGCAGTACTTC. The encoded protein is CASSHAGRYEQYF. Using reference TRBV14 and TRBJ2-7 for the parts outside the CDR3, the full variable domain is EAGVTQFPSHSVIEKGQTVTLRCDPISGHDNLYWYRRVMGKEIKFLLHFVKESKQDESGMPNNRFLAERTGGTYSTLKVQPAELEDSGVYFCASSHAGRYEQYFGPGTRLTVT.

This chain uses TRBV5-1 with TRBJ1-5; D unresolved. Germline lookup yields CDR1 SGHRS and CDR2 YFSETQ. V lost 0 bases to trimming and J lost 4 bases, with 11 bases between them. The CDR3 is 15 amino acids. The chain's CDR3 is CASSLGSTDNQPQHF. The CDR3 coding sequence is TGCGCCAGCAGCTTGGGTAGTACGGATAATCAGCCCCAGCATTTT.

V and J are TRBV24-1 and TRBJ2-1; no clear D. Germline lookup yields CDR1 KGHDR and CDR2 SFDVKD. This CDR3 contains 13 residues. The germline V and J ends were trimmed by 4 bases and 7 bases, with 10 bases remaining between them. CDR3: CATSDSPSNEQFF. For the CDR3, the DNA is TGTGCCACCAGTGACAGTCCCTCAAATGAGCAGTTCTTC.

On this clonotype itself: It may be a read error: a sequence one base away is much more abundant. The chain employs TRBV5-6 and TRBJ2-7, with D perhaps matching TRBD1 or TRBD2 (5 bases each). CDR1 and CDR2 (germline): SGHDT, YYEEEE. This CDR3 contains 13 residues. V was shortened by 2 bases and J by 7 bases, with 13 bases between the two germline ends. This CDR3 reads CASSFGAHNEQYF. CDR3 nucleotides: TGTGCCAGCAGCTTCGGGGCACACAATGAGCAGTACTTC.

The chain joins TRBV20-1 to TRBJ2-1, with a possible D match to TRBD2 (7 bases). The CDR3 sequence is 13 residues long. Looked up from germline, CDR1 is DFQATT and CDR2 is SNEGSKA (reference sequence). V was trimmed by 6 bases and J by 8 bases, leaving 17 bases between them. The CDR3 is CSAPGGGAYEQFF. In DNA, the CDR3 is TGCAGTGCCCCTGGGGGGGGGGCCTATGAGCAGTTCTTC.

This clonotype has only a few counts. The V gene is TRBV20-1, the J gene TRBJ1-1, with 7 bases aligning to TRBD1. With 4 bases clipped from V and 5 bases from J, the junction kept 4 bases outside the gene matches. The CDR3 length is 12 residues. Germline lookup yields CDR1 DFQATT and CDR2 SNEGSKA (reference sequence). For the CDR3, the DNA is TGCAGTGCTACTACAGGGGAAACTGAAGCTTTCTTT. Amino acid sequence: CSATTGETEAFF.

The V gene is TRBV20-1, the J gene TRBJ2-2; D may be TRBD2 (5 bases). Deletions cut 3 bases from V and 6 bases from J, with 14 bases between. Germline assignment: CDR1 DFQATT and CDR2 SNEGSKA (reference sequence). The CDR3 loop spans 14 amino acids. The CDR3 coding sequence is TGCAGTGCTAGGCCCCTCCTAGCTGCCGGGGAGCTGTTTTTT. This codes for CSARPLLAAGELFF.

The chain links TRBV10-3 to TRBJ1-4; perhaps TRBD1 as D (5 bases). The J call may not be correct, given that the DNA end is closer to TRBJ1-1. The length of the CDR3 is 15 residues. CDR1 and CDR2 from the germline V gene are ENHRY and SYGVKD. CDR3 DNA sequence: TGTGCCATCAGTGAGTCGGGCGGGGGGAACACTGAAGCTTTCTTT. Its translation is CAISESGGGNTEAFF.

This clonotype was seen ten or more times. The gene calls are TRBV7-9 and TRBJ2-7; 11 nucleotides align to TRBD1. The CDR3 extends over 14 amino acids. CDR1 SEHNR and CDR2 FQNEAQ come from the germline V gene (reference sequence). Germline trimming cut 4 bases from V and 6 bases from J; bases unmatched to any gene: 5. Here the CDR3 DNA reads TGTGCCAGCAGCTCCGGACAGGGGGCCGGCGAGCAGTACTTC. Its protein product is CASSSGQGAGEQYF.

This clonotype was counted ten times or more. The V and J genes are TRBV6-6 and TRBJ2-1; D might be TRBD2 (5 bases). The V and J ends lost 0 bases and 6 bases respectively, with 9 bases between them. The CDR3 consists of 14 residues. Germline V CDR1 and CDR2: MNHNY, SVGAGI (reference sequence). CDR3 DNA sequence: TGTGCCAGCAGTTACTCGAGGGTCCGCAATGAGCAGTTCTTC. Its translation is CASSYSRVRNEQFF.

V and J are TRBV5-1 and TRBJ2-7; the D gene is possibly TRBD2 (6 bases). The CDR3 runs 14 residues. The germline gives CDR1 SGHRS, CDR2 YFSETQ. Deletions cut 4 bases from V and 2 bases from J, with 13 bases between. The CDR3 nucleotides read TGCGCCAGCAGCCATACTTCTAGCGCCTACGAGCAGTACTTC. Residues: CASSHTSSAYEQYF.

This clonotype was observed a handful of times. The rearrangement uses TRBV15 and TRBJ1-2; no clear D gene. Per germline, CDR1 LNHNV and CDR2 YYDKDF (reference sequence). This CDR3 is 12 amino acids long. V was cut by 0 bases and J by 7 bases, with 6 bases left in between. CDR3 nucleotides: TGTGCCACCAGCAGAGATTTAACTGGCTACACCTTC. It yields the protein CATSRDLTGYTF. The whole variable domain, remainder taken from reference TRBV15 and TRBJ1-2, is DAMVIQNPRYQVTQFGKPVTLSCSQTLNHNVMYWYQQKSSQAPKLLFHYYDKDFNNEADTPDNFQSRRPNTSFCFLDIRSPGLGDTAMYLCATSRDLTGYTFGSGTRLTVV.

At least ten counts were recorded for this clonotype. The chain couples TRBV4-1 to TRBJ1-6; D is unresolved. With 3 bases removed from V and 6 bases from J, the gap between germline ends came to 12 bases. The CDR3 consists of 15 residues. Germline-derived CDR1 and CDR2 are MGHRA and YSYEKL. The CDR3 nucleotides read TGCGCCAGCAGCCAGTCGTTGCAGGCTAATTCACCCCTCCACTTT. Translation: CASSQSLQANSPLHF.

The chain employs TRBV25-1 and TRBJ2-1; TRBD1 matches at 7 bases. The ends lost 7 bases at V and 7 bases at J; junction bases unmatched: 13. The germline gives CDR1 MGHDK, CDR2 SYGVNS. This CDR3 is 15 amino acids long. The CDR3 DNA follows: TGTGCCAGCAACCAAGGAAAGGGACAGAATAATGAGCAGTTCTTC. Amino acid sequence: CASNQGKGQNNEQFF.

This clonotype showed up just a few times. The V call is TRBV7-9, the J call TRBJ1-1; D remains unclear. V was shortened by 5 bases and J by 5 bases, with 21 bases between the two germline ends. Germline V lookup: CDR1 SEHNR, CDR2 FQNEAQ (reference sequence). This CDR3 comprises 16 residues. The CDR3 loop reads CASSPGWVASDTEAFF. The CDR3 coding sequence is TGTGCCAGCAGCCCTGGGTGGGTGGCGTCAGATACTGAAGCTTTCTTT.

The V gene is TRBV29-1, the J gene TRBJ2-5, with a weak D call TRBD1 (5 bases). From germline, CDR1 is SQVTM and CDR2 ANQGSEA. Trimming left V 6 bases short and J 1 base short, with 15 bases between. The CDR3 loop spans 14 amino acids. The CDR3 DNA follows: TGCAGCGTGGGGCCAGGTGTCATCCAAGAGACCCAGTACTTC. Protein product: CSVGPGVIQETQYF. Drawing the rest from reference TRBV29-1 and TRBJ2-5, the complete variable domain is SAVISQKPSRDICQRGTSLTIQCQVDSQVTMMFWYRQQPGQSLTLIATANQGSEATYESGFVIDKFPISRPNLTFSTLTVSNMSPEDSSIYLCSVGPGVIQETQYFGPGTRLLVL.

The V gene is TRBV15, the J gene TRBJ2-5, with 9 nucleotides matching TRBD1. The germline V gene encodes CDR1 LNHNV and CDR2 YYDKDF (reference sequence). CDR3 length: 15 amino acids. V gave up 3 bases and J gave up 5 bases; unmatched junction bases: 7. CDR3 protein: CATSRDRGADETQYF. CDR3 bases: TGTGCCACCAGCAGGGACAGGGGAGCAGACGAGACCCAGTACTTC.

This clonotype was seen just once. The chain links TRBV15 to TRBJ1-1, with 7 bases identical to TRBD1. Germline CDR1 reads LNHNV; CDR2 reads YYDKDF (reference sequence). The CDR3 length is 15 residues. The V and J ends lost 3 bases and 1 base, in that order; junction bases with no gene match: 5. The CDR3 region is CATSSDRAPNTEAFF. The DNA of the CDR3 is TGTGCCACCAGCAGCGACAGGGCACCGAACACTGAAGCTTTCTTT.

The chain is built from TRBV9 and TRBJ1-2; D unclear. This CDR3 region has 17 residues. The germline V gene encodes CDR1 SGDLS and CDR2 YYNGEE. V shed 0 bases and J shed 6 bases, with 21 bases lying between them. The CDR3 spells CASSVAPSGRTHNGYTF. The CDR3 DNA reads TGTGCCAGCAGCGTAGCGCCTAGCGGGAGAACGCACAATGGCTACACCTTC.

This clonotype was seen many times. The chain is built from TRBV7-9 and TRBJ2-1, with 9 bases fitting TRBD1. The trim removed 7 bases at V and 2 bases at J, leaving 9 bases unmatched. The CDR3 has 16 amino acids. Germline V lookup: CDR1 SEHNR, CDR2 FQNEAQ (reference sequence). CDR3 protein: CASTSGDRVPYNEQFF. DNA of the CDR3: TGTGCCAGCACCTCCGGGGACAGGGTCCCCTACAATGAGCAGTTCTTC.

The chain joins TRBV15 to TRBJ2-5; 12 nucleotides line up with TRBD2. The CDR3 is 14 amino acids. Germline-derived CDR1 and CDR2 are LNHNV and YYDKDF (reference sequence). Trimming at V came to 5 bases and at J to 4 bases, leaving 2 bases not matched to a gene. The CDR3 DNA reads TGTGCCACCAGCGGGGGACTAGCGGGAGAGACCCAGTACTTC. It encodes CATSGGLAGETQYF.

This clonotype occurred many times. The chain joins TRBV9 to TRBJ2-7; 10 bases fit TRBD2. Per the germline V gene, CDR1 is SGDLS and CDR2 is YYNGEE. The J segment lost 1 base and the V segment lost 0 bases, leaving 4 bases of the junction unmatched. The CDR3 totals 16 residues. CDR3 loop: CASSVGPSGGSYEQYF. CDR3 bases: TGTGCCAGCAGCGTAGGTCCTAGCGGGGGATCCTACGAGCAGTACTTC.

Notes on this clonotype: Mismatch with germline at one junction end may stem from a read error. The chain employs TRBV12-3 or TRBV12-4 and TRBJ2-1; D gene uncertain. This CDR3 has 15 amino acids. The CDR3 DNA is TGTGCCGGCAGCTCCGAGGCCAGCTCCCACAATGAGCAGTTCTTC. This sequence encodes CAGSSEASSHNEQFF.